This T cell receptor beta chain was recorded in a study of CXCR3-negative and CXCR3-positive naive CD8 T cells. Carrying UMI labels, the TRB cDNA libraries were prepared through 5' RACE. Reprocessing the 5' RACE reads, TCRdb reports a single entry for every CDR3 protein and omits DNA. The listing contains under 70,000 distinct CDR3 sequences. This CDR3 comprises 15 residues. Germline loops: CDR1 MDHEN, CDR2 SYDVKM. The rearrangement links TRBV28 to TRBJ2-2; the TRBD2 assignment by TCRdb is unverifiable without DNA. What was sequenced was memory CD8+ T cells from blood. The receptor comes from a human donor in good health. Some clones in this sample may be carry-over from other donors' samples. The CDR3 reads CASSLGRLNTGELFF.